These 24 T cell receptor beta chains were all obtained from the same sample, sequenced in a study of cytomegalovirus exposure and HLA in healthy donors. 13 Jbeta primers and 60 Vbeta primers were used for the PCR. Repertoires were generated with immunoSEQ multiplex PCR, while TCRdb's copy carries only in-frame clones and drops some. The table has roughly 77,000 clones, roughly 78% seen once; the top ten hold approximately 4.5%. Sequenced: PBMCs. These receptors were collected from a man aged 35 to 55 in good health and CMV-seronegative.

The genes are TRBV7-9 and TRBJ1-2; the D gene is possibly TRBD1 (5 bases). Trimming removed 5 bases at V and 4 bases at J, with 17 bases between. The CDR3 consists of 15 residues. From germline, CDR1 is SEHNR and CDR2 FQNEAQ (reference sequence). This chain's CDR3 is CASSPRAPGSYGYTF. CDR3 bases: TGTGCCAGCAGCCCCAGGGCACCCGGTAGCTATGGCTACACCTTC.

The V and J genes are TRBV7-2 and TRBJ1-2, with D tentatively TRBD1 (5 bases). CDR1 is SGHTA, CDR2 FQGNSA, per germline. V lost 7 bases, J lost 6 bases, and 18 bases lay in between. The CDR3 spans 14 residues. Here the CDR3 reads CASTDLGGRNGYTF. In DNA form, the CDR3 reads TGTGCCAGCACCGATCTCGGGGGGAGGAATGGCTACACCTTC.

The chain has TRBV5-1 and TRBJ2-7, with 9 bases lining up with TRBD1. Germline V gene lookup returns CDR1 SGHRS and CDR2 YFSETQ. V was pared by 5 bases and J by 3 bases, with 9 bases of the junction left unmatched. The CDR3 runs 15 residues. Written as DNA, the CDR3 is TGCGCCAGCAGGTGGCAAGGGACAGGGAACTACGAGCAGTACTTC. It codes for CASRWQGTGNYEQYF.

This clone appeared a single time. J is TRBJ1-5 and V is TRBV28, with D perhaps TRBD1 (5 bases). In germline, CDR1 is MDHEN, CDR2 SYDVKM. Trimming stripped 1 base from V and 4 bases from J, with 8 bases between. There are 14 residues in the CDR3. The CDR3: CASSLYRGNQPQHF. CDR3 sequence (DNA): TGTGCCAGCAGTTTATATCGGGGGAATCAGCCCCAGCATTTT.

This clone has more than one count but fewer than ten. This specimen includes other DNA sequences encoding the same CDR3. The rearrangement uses TRBV5-4 and TRBJ2-5; 9 bases match TRBD1. Germline V gene sequence: CDR1 SGHNT, CDR2 YYREEE (reference sequence). This CDR3 comprises 15 residues. J gave up 3 bases and V 4 bases, and 7 bases lay outside the gene matches. Here the CDR3 reads CASSPTGGREETQYF. CDR3 nucleotides: TGTGCCAGCAGCCCGACAGGGGGGAGGGAAGAGACCCAGTACTTC.

This clone was seen only a few times. Different DNA sequences within this sample yield the same CDR3. This sequence joins TRBV6-6 and TRBJ1-4; D call uncertain. Germline V gives CDR1 MNHNY, CDR2 SVGAGI (reference sequence). The CDR3 loop spans 13 amino acids. Trimming shortened V by 2 bases and J by 8 bases, and 9 bases separated the two germline ends. The CDR3 sequence: CASSYGGGEKLFF. CDR3 coding DNA: TGTGCCAGCAGTTACGGAGGAGGAGAAAAACTGTTTTTT.

V and J are TRBV20-1 and TRBJ1-2; D is unclear. Germline V gene lookup returns CDR1 DFQATT and CDR2 SNEGSKA (reference sequence). The CDR3 has 11 amino acids. V shed 1 base and J shed 6 bases, with 6 bases lying between them. The CDR3 sequence is CSARGSHGYTF. DNA for the CDR3: TGCAGTGCTAGAGGTTCTCATGGCTACACCTTC.

This clone has only one observation. The chain links TRBV19 to TRBJ2-1; tentatively, D is TRBD2 (5 bases). Looked up from germline, CDR1 is LNHDA and CDR2 is SQIVND (reference sequence). This CDR3 comprises 14 residues. Deletions cut 6 bases from V and 0 bases from J, with 9 bases between. CDR3 loop: CASRITSSYNEQFF. CDR3 nucleotides: TGTGCCAGTAGGATAACTAGCTCCTACAATGAGCAGTTCTTC.

This chain uses TRBV6-6 with TRBJ2-3; D unresolved. The CDR3 is 12 residues long. V lost 3 bases, J lost 6 bases, and 7 bases lay in between. The V gene's germline CDR1 is MNHNY and CDR2 SVGAGI (reference sequence). The CDR3 region has the DNA TGTGCCAGCAGTTATCCCTCGGATACGCAGTATTTT. Translation gives CASSYPSDTQYF.

The chain is built from TRBV9 and TRBJ2-1; D ambiguous. The CDR3 has 15 residues. Trimming took 0 bases from V and 5 from J, leaving 12 bases between them. Germline values: CDR1 SGDLS, CDR2 YYNGEE. CDR3 residues: CASSVESLGDNEQFF. The CDR3, as DNA: TGTGCCAGCAGCGTAGAAAGTCTAGGCGACAATGAGCAGTTCTTC.

The chain recombines TRBV28 with TRBJ1-4, with a tentative D call TRBD1 (6 bases). Germline CDR1 and CDR2: MDHEN and SYDVKM. The CDR3 is 15 amino acids. V dropped 7 bases and J dropped 5 bases, with 17 bases sitting between them. The CDR3 bases are TGTGCCAGCACCAATCGGGGGGCAGGGAATGAAAAACTGTTTTTT. It yields the protein CASTNRGAGNEKLFF.

The rearrangement joins TRBV4-1 to TRBJ2-2; 7 bases match TRBD2. Germline V CDR1 and CDR2: MGHRA, YSYEKL. The junction had 2 bases not matched to a gene; V was cut back by 0 bases and J by 4 bases. The CDR3 totals 15 residues. The CDR3 here is CASSQEGRGTGELFF. CDR3 nucleotides: TGCGCCAGCAGCCAAGAGGGGAGGGGCACCGGGGAGCTGTTTTTT.

This clone was counted a single time. Here the CDR3 reads CASSTVSSYEQYF. CDR3 DNA sequence: TGTGCCAGCAGCACTGTAAGCTCCTACGAGCAGTACTTC. The chain employs TRBV5-4 and TRBJ2-5; D gene unclear. The J call may be faulty, since TRBJ2-7 better matches the DNA end. CDR3 length: 13 residues. Germline values: CDR1 SGHNT, CDR2 YYREEE (reference sequence).

The chain has TRBV13 and TRBJ2-1; 11 nucleotides line up with TRBD2. Germline V gives CDR1 PRHDT, CDR2 FYEKMQ (reference sequence). The CDR3 spans 16 residues. The J segment lost 4 bases and the V segment lost 5 bases, leaving 7 bases of the junction unmatched. CDR3 amino acids: CASSPTRLAGYNEQFF. CDR3 DNA: TGTGCCAGCAGCCCGACCAGACTAGCGGGGTACAATGAGCAGTTCTTC.

This clone was picked up a small number of times. The CDR3 reads CASSFGGGNEQYF. DNA for the CDR3: TGTGCCAGCAGCTTCGGAGGAGGGAACGAGCAGTACTTC. V is TRBV5-6 and J is TRBJ2-7; a possible D gene is TRBD2 (6 bases). Germline lookup yields CDR1 SGHDT and CDR2 YYEEEE. The CDR3 has 13 amino acids. Trimming shortened V by 2 bases and J by 5 bases, and 11 bases separated the two germline ends.

This chain links TRBV7-6 with TRBJ2-5; 15 bases map to TRBD2. V was pared by 5 bases and J by 4 bases, with 8 bases of the junction left unmatched. Germline V gene lookup returns CDR1 SGHVS and CDR2 FNYEAQ. The CDR3 runs 17 residues. The CDR3, as DNA: TGTGCCAGCAGCCCCGGGACTAGCGGGAGGTTTCTAGAGACCCAGTACTTC. Amino acids: CASSPGTSGRFLETQYF. Looking up the rest from reference TRBV7-6 and TRBJ2-5 gives the full variable domain: GAGVSQSPRYKVTKRGQDVALRCDPISGHVSLYWYRQALGQGPEFLTYFNYEAQQDKSGLPNDRFSAERPEGSISTLTIQRTEQRDSAMYRCASSPGTSGRFLETQYFGPGTRLLVL.

Turning to this clone: This same CDR3 is encoded by further DNA sequences in the sample. In nucleotides, the CDR3 is TGTGCCAGCAGTTTACTCACCGGGGAGCTGTTTTTT. Translated, it gives CASSLLTGELFF. The V and J genes are TRBV28 and TRBJ2-2, with D unclear. The germline V gene encodes CDR1 MDHEN and CDR2 SYDVKM. Trimming removed 2 bases at V and 4 bases at J, with 2 bases between. The CDR3 has 12 residues.

The CDR3 region is CASRGLAGKWGQETQYF. DNA for the CDR3: TGCGCCAGCAGAGGACTAGCGGGAAAATGGGGCCAAGAGACCCAGTACTTC. This rearrangement joins TRBV5-1 to TRBJ2-5; 12 nucleotides align to TRBD2. V trimming: 5 bases; J trimming: 1 base; junction bases outside the gene matches: 9. This CDR3 region has 17 residues. Germline V gene sequence: CDR1 SGHRS, CDR2 YFSETQ. Complete variable domain (other parts from reference TRBV5-1 and TRBJ2-5): KAGVTQTPRYLIKTRGQQVTLSCSPISGHRSVSWYQQTPGQGLQFLFEYFSETQRNKGNFPGRFSGRQFSNSRSEMNVSTLELGDSALYLCASRGLAGKWGQETQYFGPGTRLLVL.

This chain connects TRBV30 to TRBJ1-2; D uncertain. The germline V gene has CDR1 GTSNPN and CDR2 SVGIG (reference sequence). V lost 7 bases and J lost 0, with 12 bases in between. This CDR3 is built from 13 residues. The CDR3 region has the DNA TGTGCCTCTCAGGTGATAGCTAACTATGGCTACACCTTC. Protein product: CASQVIANYGYTF.

The V gene is TRBV7-2, the J gene TRBJ2-7; possibly TRBD2 for D (6 bases). The ends were cut back, 5 bases at V and 0 bases at J, with 14 bases in the middle. This CDR3 spans 15 amino acids. The germline gives CDR1 SGHTA, CDR2 FQGNSA. CDR3 in DNA: TGTGCCAGCAGCGCAATGGGACTGCCCTCCTACGAGCAGTACTTC. Its protein product is CASSAMGLPSYEQYF.

This sequence joins TRBV5-6 and TRBJ2-3; 8 bases line up with TRBD2. The CDR3 loop spans 14 amino acids. V was clipped by 2 bases and J by 5 bases; unmatched bases: 4. CDR1 and CDR2 from the germline V gene are SGHDT and YYEEEE. The CDR3: CASSLAGARDTQYF. The DNA for the CDR3 is TGTGCCAGCAGCTTAGCGGGGGCGCGAGATACGCAGTATTTT. The variable domain in full, completed from reference TRBV5-6 and TRBJ2-3, reads DAGVTQSPTHLIKTRGQQVTLRCSPKSGHDTVSWYQQALGQGPQFIFQYYEEEERQRGNFPDRFSGHQFPNYSSELNVNALLLGDSALYLCASSLAGARDTQYFGPGTRLTVL.

The J gene is TRBJ1-4, the V gene TRBV9; no clear D gene. The CDR3 is 15 amino acids. In germline, CDR1 is SGDLS, CDR2 YYNGEE. Trimming removed 6 bases from V and 5 bases from J, with 17 bases in between. CDR3 loop: CASTEGGGRNEKLFF. The DNA of the CDR3 is TGTGCCAGCACCGAAGGTGGAGGGCGGAATGAAAAACTGTTTTTT.

V is TRBV11-2 and J is TRBJ2-5; D is perhaps TRBD1 (5 bases). V was pared by 0 bases and J by 4 bases, with 12 bases between. The CDR3 totals 15 residues. The germline V gene encodes CDR1 SGHAT and CDR2 FQNNGV. The CDR3 coding sequence is TGTGCCAGCAGCTTAGACGGACACAAGAGAGAGACCCAGTACTTC. Amino acid sequence: CASSLDGHKRETQYF.

The chain uses TRBV6-1 and TRBJ2-2, with 9 bases that match TRBD1. V shed 4 bases and J 5 bases; nucleotides not matched to a gene: 2. In germline, CDR1 is MNHNS, CDR2 SASEGT. The CDR3 consists of 14 residues. In nucleotides, the CDR3 is TGTGCCAGCAGTGGGACAGGGGAAACCGGGGAGCTGTTTTTT. The encoded protein is CASSGTGETGELFF.